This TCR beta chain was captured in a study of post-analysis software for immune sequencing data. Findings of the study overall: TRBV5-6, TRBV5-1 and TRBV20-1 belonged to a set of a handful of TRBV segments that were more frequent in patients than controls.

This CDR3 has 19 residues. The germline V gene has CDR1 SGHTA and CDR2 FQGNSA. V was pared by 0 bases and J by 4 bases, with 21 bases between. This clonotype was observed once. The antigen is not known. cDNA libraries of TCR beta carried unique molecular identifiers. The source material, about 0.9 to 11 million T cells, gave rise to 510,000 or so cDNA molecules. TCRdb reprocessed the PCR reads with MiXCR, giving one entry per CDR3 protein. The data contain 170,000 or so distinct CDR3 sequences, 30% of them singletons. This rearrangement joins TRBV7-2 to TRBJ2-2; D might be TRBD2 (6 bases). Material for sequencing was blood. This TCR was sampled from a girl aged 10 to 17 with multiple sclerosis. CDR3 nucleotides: TGTGCCAGCAGCTTAGCGCGTGGTAGCGGAGTGGGGCTCACCGGGGAGCTGTTTTTT. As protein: CASSLARGSGVGLTGELFF.